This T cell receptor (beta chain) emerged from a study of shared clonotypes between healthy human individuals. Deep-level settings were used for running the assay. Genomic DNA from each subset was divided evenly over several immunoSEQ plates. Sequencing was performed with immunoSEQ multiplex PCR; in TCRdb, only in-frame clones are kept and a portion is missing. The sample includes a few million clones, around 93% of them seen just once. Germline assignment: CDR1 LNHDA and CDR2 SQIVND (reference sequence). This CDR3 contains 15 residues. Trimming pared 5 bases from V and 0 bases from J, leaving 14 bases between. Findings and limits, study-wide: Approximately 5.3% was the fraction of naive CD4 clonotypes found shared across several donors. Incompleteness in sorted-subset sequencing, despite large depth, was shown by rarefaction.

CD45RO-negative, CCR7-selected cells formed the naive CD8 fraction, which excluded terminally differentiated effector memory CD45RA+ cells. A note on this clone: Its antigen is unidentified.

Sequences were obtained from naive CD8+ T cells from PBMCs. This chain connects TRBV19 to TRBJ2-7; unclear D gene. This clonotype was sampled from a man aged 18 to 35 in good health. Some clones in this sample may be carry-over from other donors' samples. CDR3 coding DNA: TGTGCCAGTAGTGCGAAAGGCGTGAGCTCCTACGAGCAGTACTTC. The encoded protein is CASSAKGVSSYEQYF.